The 20 T cell receptor beta chains below come from one sample, sequenced in a study of T cell repertoires in cytomegalovirus infection (dated by TCRdb to between 2018 and 2021). Antigens of these TCRs are unknown. Sequencing relied on an Illumina HiSeq 1500. TCRdb itself trimmed the public reads at Q25 with fastp, ran MiXCR and retained productive beta chains. When rows share a CDR3 protein, they turn into one entry using the most common DNA and genes. Here the sample has about 830,000 distinct CDR3 sequences; approximately 29% occur a single time. The ten largest clonotypes hold around 12% of the sample. Interpreted using the paper, the treatment or condition label stands for: in vitro stimulation with specific CMV peptide epitopes to enrich CMV-specific T cells. The source was cultured CD8+ T cells from PBMCs, collected from culture after CMV antigen stimulation. These receptors were collected from a human donor in good health (CMV status not recorded). Some clones in this sample may be carry-over from other donors' samples.

A word on this clonotype: This sequence may be a read error, since a much larger clone differs from it by one base. The chain couples TRBV7-6 to TRBJ2-5; 15 positions match TRBD2. The germline CDR1 and CDR2 sequences are SGHVS and FNYEAQ. The CDR3 contains 18 residues. The CDR3: CVSSKRTSGGADQETQYF. The CDR3 bases are TGTGTCAGCAGCAAACGGACTAGCGGGGGGGCCGACCAAGAGACCCAGTACTTC.

The CDR3 DNA follows: TGTGCCAGCAGCCGAACACCACCAGGGGGCTCTTATGGCTACACCTTC. Protein sequence: CASSRTPPGGSYGYTF. This sequence joins TRBV3-1 and TRBJ1-2; TRBD1 matches 8 bases. The CDR3 totals 16 residues. Unmatched junction bases numbered 12, after V lost 4 bases and J lost 5 bases. In germline, CDR1 is LGHDT, CDR2 YNNKEL (reference sequence).

J is TRBJ1-1 and V is TRBV5-4; 7 nucleotides line up with TRBD1. The V gene's germline CDR1 is SGHNT and CDR2 YYREEE (reference sequence). V was clipped by 4 bases and J by 4 bases; unmatched bases: 4. This CDR3 spans 13 amino acids. The CDR3: CASSIQGTTEAFF. The CDR3 DNA reads TGTGCCAGCAGCATACAGGGGACCACTGAAGCTTTCTTT.

The CDR3 protein is CASSQESGASHEKLFF. The CDR3 nucleotides read TGCGCCAGCAGCCAAGAGTCGGGGGCGAGTCATGAAAAACTGTTTTTT. This rearrangement joins TRBV4-1 to TRBJ1-4; D might be TRBD1 (6 bases). The CDR3 loop spans 16 amino acids. Trimming cost V 0 bases and J 6 bases, with 14 bases left between them. Germline V gene lookup returns CDR1 MGHRA and CDR2 YSYEKL.

V usage is TRBV18 and J usage is TRBJ2-5, with 7 positions matching TRBD2. CDR1 and CDR2 from the germline V gene are KGHSH and LQKENI. CDR3 size: 17 residues. Trimming removed 0 bases from V and 2 bases from J; junction bases left unmatched: 9. The CDR3 DNA follows: TGTGCCAGCTCACCACCGGCGATCAGCGGGGTGCAAGAGACCCAGTACTTC. Protein sequence: CASSPPAISGVQETQYF. Using reference TRBV18 and TRBJ2-5 for the parts outside the CDR3, the full variable domain is NAGVMQNPRHLVRRRGQEARLRCSPMKGHSHVYWYRQLPEEGLKFMVYLQKENIIDESGMPKERFSAEFPKEGPSILRIQQVVRGDSAAYFCASSPPAISGVQETQYFGPGTRLLVL.

The gene calls are TRBV7-9 and TRBJ2-3; 7 bases agree with TRBD2. Unmatched junction bases numbered 7, after V lost 5 bases and J lost 2 bases. Germline-derived CDR1 and CDR2 are SEHNR and FQNEAQ (reference sequence). This CDR3 is 15 amino acids long. The CDR3 loop reads CASSTPSGDTDTQYF. The CDR3, as DNA: TGTGCCAGCAGCACCCCTAGCGGAGACACAGATACGCAGTATTTT.

The CDR3 is CASSQRTANTGELFF. The CDR3 nucleotides read TGTGCCAGCAGCCAGCGGACGGCTAACACCGGGGAGCTGTTTTTT. The rearrangement links TRBV7-9 to TRBJ2-2, with D possibly matching TRBD2 (5 bases). The CDR3 covers 15 residues. Per germline, CDR1 SEHNR and CDR2 FQNEAQ (reference sequence). Trimming cost V 5 bases and J 2 bases, with 12 bases left between them.

The genes are TRBV19 and TRBJ1-6; 9 bases are shared with TRBD1. Trimming cost V 7 bases and J 10 bases; bases outside gene matches: 17. This CDR3 comprises 17 residues. The germline V gene encodes CDR1 LNHDA and CDR2 SQIVND (reference sequence). The CDR3 nucleotides read TGTGCCAGTACCACTAAAGCGGGACAGGGAAATTTGTCACCCCTCCACTTT. Amino acid sequence: CASTTKAGQGNLSPLHF.

J is TRBJ1-1 and V is TRBV29-1; possibly TRBD1 for D (6 bases). Per the germline V gene, CDR1 is SQVTM and CDR2 is ANQGSEA. The CDR3 has 14 amino acids. Trimming left V 3 bases short and J 1 base short, with 12 bases between. CDR3 sequence reads: CSVDLGRGNTEAFF. The CDR3 nucleotides read TGCAGCGTTGATCTCGGCAGGGGGAACACTGAAGCTTTCTTT.

This clonotype came up a few times. This chain uses TRBV6-1 with TRBJ2-2; 11 positions match TRBD1. Trimming took 9 bases from V and 7 from J; bases not matched to a gene: 13. The CDR3 contains 16 residues. Germline CDR1 is MNHNS and CDR2 is SASEGT. The CDR3 DNA is TGTGCCAGTTCTTCCGGGACAGGGGGATTTGGCGGGGAGCTGTTTTTT. Translating gives CASSSGTGGFGGELFF.

This clonotype has just a few counts. The J gene is TRBJ1-1, the V gene TRBV19; TRBD1 is a possible D gene (5 bases). The CDR3 sequence is 15 residues long. The germline CDR1 and CDR2 sequences are LNHDA and SQIVND (reference sequence). V gave up 4 bases and J gave up 0 bases, with 12 bases separating them. DNA for the CDR3: TGTGCCAGTAGTACCCGGGGGATACTGAACACTGAAGCTTTCTTT. Translation: CASSTRGILNTEAFF.

The chain employs TRBV19 and TRBJ2-1; D remains ambiguous. Trimming removed 7 bases from V and 4 bases from J, with 14 bases in between. Germline values: CDR1 LNHDA, CDR2 SQIVND (reference sequence). The CDR3 is 14 residues long. The DNA of the CDR3 is TGTGCCAGTACCCCCGCCGTTCCGTACAATGAGCAGTTCTTC. It yields the protein CASTPAVPYNEQFF. Using reference TRBV19 and TRBJ2-1 for the parts outside the CDR3, the full variable domain is DGGITQSPKYLFRKEGQNVTLSCEQNLNHDAMYWYRQDPGQGLRLIYYSQIVNDFQKGDIAEGYSVSREKKESFPLTVTSAQKNPTAFYLCASTPAVPYNEQFFGPGTRLTVL.

The chain employs TRBV10-3 and TRBJ2-6, with a possible D match to TRBD2 (5 bases). The CDR3 is 15 residues long. V shed 6 bases and J shed 2 bases, with 11 bases lying between them. CDR1 is ENHRY and CDR2 is SYGVKD in the germline V gene. In DNA form, the CDR3 reads TGTGCCATCAGGGTCGGGGTGGCTGGGGCCAACGTCCTGACTTTC. It yields the protein CAIRVGVAGANVLTF.

The chain recombines TRBV2 with TRBJ1-2; D remains ambiguous. The CDR3 runs 10 residues. Germline assignment: CDR1 SNHLY and CDR2 FYNNEI. CDR3: CANSQRGYTF. CDR3 nucleotides: TGTGCAAACAGCCAGCGGGGCTACACCTTC.

The chain joins TRBV6-1 to TRBJ1-6, with D perhaps TRBD1 (5 bases). The CDR3 is 14 amino acids. Trimming removed 3 bases from V and 7 bases from J, with 10 bases in between. Germline CDR1 is MNHNS and CDR2 is SASEGT. CDR3: CASSEQGRNSPLHF. The CDR3 bases are TGTGCCAGCAGTGAGCAGGGCCGGAATTCACCCCTCCACTTT.

This clonotype was observed at least ten times. The CDR3 sequence is CASSLGGPGEQYF. The CDR3 DNA reads TGTGCCAGCAGCTTAGGCGGACCAGGCGAGCAGTACTTC. The V and J genes are TRBV7-6 and TRBJ2-7; no reliable D call. The V end was cut by 1 base, the J end by 6 bases, with 10 bases between. CDR1 and CDR2 (germline): SGHVS, FNYEAQ. The CDR3 length is 13 residues.

The chain carries TRBV19 and TRBJ2-7, with 7 positions matching TRBD1. Germline CDR1 and CDR2: LNHDA and SQIVND (reference sequence). The CDR3 loop spans 15 amino acids. With 3 bases clipped from V and 2 bases from J, the junction kept 7 bases outside the gene matches. The CDR3 spells CASSMKGTVPYEQYF. For the CDR3, the DNA is TGTGCCAGTAGTATGAAGGGGACAGTTCCCTACGAGCAGTACTTC.

This clonotype came up many times. The chain links TRBV7-6 to TRBJ1-5; D gene ambiguous. Trimming stripped 1 base from V and 2 bases from J, with 6 bases between. Per germline, CDR1 SGHVS and CDR2 FNYEAQ. The CDR3 is made up of 14 amino acids. The CDR3 nucleotides are TGTGCCAGCAGCTTAGAGAGGCGCAATCAGCCCCAGCATTTT. Amino acids: CASSLERRNQPQHF.

This clonotype turned up a few times. The rearrangement joins TRBV7-2 to TRBJ2-4; TRBD2 might be the D (6 bases). V was shortened by 3 bases and J by 11 bases, with 11 bases between the two germline ends. The CDR3 is 12 amino acids. CDR1 SGHTA and CDR2 FQGNSA come from the germline V gene. This CDR3 reads CASSLEGILQYF. Here the CDR3 DNA reads TGTGCCAGCAGCTTGGAGGGTATACTTCAGTACTTC.

This clonotype was counted a few times. This rearrangement joins TRBV6-2 or TRBV6-3 to TRBJ2-3, with no clear D. Germline V lookup: CDR1 MNHEY, CDR2 SVGEGT. The V end was cut by 2 bases, the J end by 2 bases, with 11 bases between. The CDR3 has 15 amino acids. The DNA for the CDR3 is TGTGCCAGCAGTTACGTGGGGTCAGTCACAGATACGCAGTATTTT. This encodes CASSYVGSVTDTQYF.